This T cell receptor beta chain appears in the sequencing data of a study of T-cell reconstitution after alpha-beta-depleted transplantation in children. V was clipped by 5 bases and J by 5 bases, with 17 bases between them. Germline assignment: CDR1 SEHNR and CDR2 FQNEAQ (reference sequence). This CDR3 comprises 15 residues. About this clonotype: What it binds is not known.

Researchers prepared the TCRbeta library using unique molecular identifiers, the study reports. Each CDR3 protein gets one entry after TCRdb re-called the PCR reads with MiXCR. The profile shows a few hundred thousand distinct CDR3 sequences, roughly 30% of them singletons. Study conclusions and caveats: The study traced high day-60 TCRbeta diversity in some patients to surviving recipient T cells and thymic progenitors. Where alpha-beta T cells came from about two months after transplant was reportedly several hundred expanded graft clones.

This TCR was sampled from a boy younger than two with Wiskott-Aldrich syndrome, due to receive a stem cell transplant. This material consisted of PBMCs, taken before TCRalphabeta/CD19-depleted stem cell transplant. The chain joins TRBV7-9 to TRBJ2-3; unclear D gene. The CDR3 nucleotides are TGTGCCAGCAGCATCGGTCTCTACGGGCAAGATACGCAGTATTTT. Translating it yields CASSIGLYGQDTQYF.